The entry below describes one TCR beta chain. Its target is not known. Profiled with immunoSEQ multiplex PCR; TCRdb holds only in-frame clones, not every one. The data hold more than 60,000 clones, with approximately 79% observed a single time. The CDR3 has 14 residues. The germline V gene has CDR1 LNHDA and CDR2 SQIVND (reference sequence). V lost 4 bases to trimming and J lost 3 bases, with 12 bases between them. This entry is derived from a study of early stage breast cancer tumors. The overall study: Among roughly twelve ER+/PR+/HER2- tumors, eight were ductal, four lobular. General study results and limits: Blood repertoires resembled normal breast more than tumor. Enriched TCRB sequences shared across patients were mostly commonly generated sequences. Compared with adjacent normal breast tissue, tumors showed 2 to 3-fold greater T cell density and higher clonality.

The specimen was blood. The TCR originated in a person in their sixties with breast cancer. The chain is built from TRBV19 and TRBJ1-1, with a weak D call TRBD1 (5 bases). As DNA, the CDR3 is TGTGCCAGTAGTACAGGGCGGACGCACACTGAAGCTTTCTTT. Its translation: CASSTGRTHTEAFF.